Presented here are 17 T cell receptor beta chains from one specimen sequenced in a study of PD-L1 blockade in urothelial cancer. Some clones are missing from TCRdb's copy, which holds only in-frame ones; the method was immunoSEQ multiplex PCR. The table records about 50,000 clones, approximately 84% of them present only once. Stated time point: peripheral blood 6 weeks after treatment start. Specimen: PBMCs, collected around atezolizumab (anti-PD-L1) treatment. The receptors were gathered from a man in his 60s with urothelial cancer.

The chain has TRBV9 and TRBJ2-7; 9 bases are shared with TRBD2. J gave up 6 bases and V 0 bases, and 7 bases lay outside the gene matches. Germline V gene lookup returns CDR1 SGDLS and CDR2 YYNGEE. There are 15 residues in the CDR3. This chain's CDR3 is CASSVATGLASEQYF. For the CDR3, the DNA is TGTGCCAGCAGCGTAGCTACGGGACTAGCTAGCGAGCAGTACTTC.

The V call is TRBV30, the J call TRBJ1-1, with 8 bases fitting TRBD1. Trimming at V came to 1 base and at J to 3 bases, leaving 1 base not matched to a gene. CDR3 length: 13 amino acids. The germline V gene encodes CDR1 GTSNPN and CDR2 SVGIG (reference sequence). As DNA, the CDR3 is TGTGCCTGGAGTGGACAGGGGCACACTGAAGCTTTCTTT. Its protein product is CAWSGQGHTEAFF.

The chain has TRBV6-6 and TRBJ1-1; possible D gene TRBD1, 5 bases. CDR1 and CDR2 from the germline V gene are MNHNY and SVGAGI (reference sequence). The CDR3 has 15 amino acids. V was cut by 7 bases and J by 1 base, with 16 bases left in between. The CDR3 bases are TGTGCCAGCAATCTGTCATGGGGCCGGAACACTGAAGCTTTCTTT. Translation gives CASNLSWGRNTEAFF.

This chain joins TRBV6-6 and TRBJ2-2; no firm D call. Trimming left V 7 bases short and J 4 bases short, with 7 bases between. The CDR3 contains 12 residues. Germline CDR1 is MNHNY and CDR2 is SVGAGI (reference sequence). CDR3 DNA sequence: TGTGCCAGCACCTGGAGCACCGGGGAGCTGTTTTTT. The encoded protein is CASTWSTGELFF.

The V gene is TRBV27, the J gene TRBJ2-2, with a possible D match to TRBD2 (5 bases). Germline V gene data show CDR1 as MNHEY and CDR2 as SMNVEV (reference sequence). CDR3 size: 18 residues. V lost 0 bases, J lost 4 bases, and 18 bases lay in between. The CDR3 reads CASSLSSLRLAGTGELFF. CDR3 nucleotide sequence: TGTGCCAGCAGTTTATCGAGCCTACGGCTAGCAGGCACCGGGGAGCTGTTTTTT.

The CDR3, as DNA: TGCGCCAGCAGCTTGGGGGGACAGGGTGAGCAGCCCCAGCATTTT. Protein sequence: CASSLGGQGEQPQHF. This rearrangement joins TRBV5-1 to TRBJ1-5; 9 bases are shared with TRBD1. Trimming at V came to 0 bases and at J to 7 bases, leaving 5 bases not matched to a gene. CDR1 is SGHRS, CDR2 YFSETQ, per germline. This CDR3 has 15 residues. The entire variable domain, with the rest obtained from reference TRBV5-1 and TRBJ1-5, is as follows: KAGVTQTPRYLIKTRGQQVTLSCSPISGHRSVSWYQQTPGQGLQFLFEYFSETQRNKGNFPGRFSGRQFSNSRSEMNVSTLELGDSALYLCASSLGGQGEQPQHFGDGTRLSIL.

The genes are TRBV5-1 and TRBJ1-1, with TRBD1 identical over 7 bases. Germline V CDR1 and CDR2: SGHRS, YFSETQ. This CDR3 has 15 amino acids. Trimming cost V 2 bases and J 0 bases; bases outside gene matches: 4. The CDR3 reads CASSLTGVMNTEAFF. The CDR3 DNA reads as TGCGCCAGCAGCTTAACAGGGGTAATGAACACTGAAGCTTTCTTT.

This clone was seen once. The V gene is TRBV7-8, the J gene TRBJ2-7; weak D call: TRBD2 (6 bases). There are 13 residues in the CDR3. Per the germline V gene, CDR1 is SGHVS and CDR2 is FQNEAQ. The V end lost 1 base, the J end lost 6 bases, and 10 bases lay between the germline ends. CDR3 amino acids: CASSLGAGGEQYF. The CDR3 nucleotides read TGTGCCAGCAGCTTAGGTGCCGGGGGCGAGCAGTACTTC.

This clone occurred once. The CDR3 DNA is TGTGCCAGCTCACCACAGGGAGAGGAAAAACTGTTTTTT. It translates to CASSPQGEEKLFF. V is TRBV18 and J is TRBJ1-4; D is uncertain. The CDR3 loop spans 13 amino acids. The V and J ends lost 1 base and 8 bases respectively, with 8 bases between them. Germline V gene data show CDR1 as KGHSH and CDR2 as LQKENI.

The chain is built from TRBV7-2 and TRBJ2-5, with D perhaps TRBD2 (5 bases). The CDR3 contains 13 residues. Looked up from germline, CDR1 is SGHTA and CDR2 is FQGNSA. V lost 5 bases, J lost 5 bases, and 12 bases lay in between. CDR3 sequence: CASSPHPGETQYF. The DNA for the CDR3 is TGTGCCAGCAGCCCGCACCCGGGGGAGACCCAGTACTTC.

J is TRBJ2-1 and V is TRBV9; tentative D call: TRBD2 (6 bases). Trimming pared 2 bases from V and 10 bases from J, leaving 10 bases between. This CDR3 spans 12 amino acids. In germline, CDR1 is SGDLS, CDR2 YYNGEE. This chain's CDR3 is CASSVVRGEQFF. The DNA for the CDR3 is TGTGCCAGCAGCGTGGTCCGGGGGGAGCAGTTCTTC.

The chain combines TRBV30 with TRBJ2-5; 7 positions match TRBD1. The CDR3 covers 13 residues. Germline loops: CDR1 GTSNPN, CDR2 SVGIG (reference sequence). With V trimmed by 4 bases and J by 4 bases, 6 bases remained unmatched. The CDR3 DNA is TGTGCCTGGAATAGAGGGGGCCGAGAGACCCAGTACTTC. Translated, it gives CAWNRGGRETQYF.

This clone was seen once. The genes are TRBV6-1 and TRBJ2-7, with 12 bases aligning to TRBD2. Germline assignment: CDR1 MNHNS and CDR2 SASEGT. This CDR3 has 16 residues. Trimming cost V 4 bases and J 3 bases; bases outside gene matches: 7. CDR3 bases: TGTGCCAGCAGTGTGTGGGCTAGCGGGGGGGTCTACGAGCAGTACTTC. Protein sequence: CASSVWASGGVYEQYF.

In its sample, this clone was seen once. This chain joins TRBV4-1 and TRBJ2-7; tentatively, D is TRBD2 (5 bases). The CDR3 has 14 amino acids. V was pared by 4 bases and J by 0 bases, with 10 bases between. The germline gives CDR1 MGHRA, CDR2 YSYEKL. The CDR3 region is CASSPRLNSYEQYF. Here the CDR3 DNA reads TGCGCCAGCAGCCCGAGACTAAACTCCTACGAGCAGTACTTC.

V and J are TRBV29-1 and TRBJ1-5; D gene ambiguous. Germline-derived CDR1 and CDR2 are SQVTM and ANQGSEA. This CDR3 spans 13 amino acids. V dropped 6 bases and J dropped 3 bases, with 12 bases sitting between them. The DNA of the CDR3 is TGCAGCGTCGAACTTGGGCCCAATCAGCCCCAGCATTTT. This translates into CSVELGPNQPQHF.

The rearrangement links TRBV27 to TRBJ2-7; 8 bases fit TRBD1. The junction had 4 bases not matched to a gene; V was cut back by 2 bases and J by 4 bases. This CDR3 has 14 residues. Per germline, CDR1 MNHEY and CDR2 SMNVEV (reference sequence). CDR3 coding DNA: TGTGCCAGCAGTTTAGCTCGGACAGGGTACGAGCAGTACTTC. It yields the protein CASSLARTGYEQYF.

V gene TRBV7-2 combines with J gene TRBJ1-6, with D hard to call. The CDR3 runs to 14 residues. Looked up from germline, CDR1 is SGHTA and CDR2 is FQGNSA. Trimming took off 3 bases at V and 7 bases at J, with 10 bases between the two ends. Here the CDR3 reads CASSFNRLNSPLHF. CDR3 coding DNA: TGTGCCAGCAGCTTTAACAGACTAAATTCACCCCTCCACTTT.